In this sample, the clone carrying this TCR beta chain turned up a few times. Its antigen is unknown. Unique molecular identifiers were added to individual cDNA molecules. Each CDR3 protein is one row after TCRdb ran MiXCR on the 5' RACE reads. The sample contains over 45,000 distinct CDR3 sequences, 5.6% of which appear only once. This sample was taken from a study of early T cells in non-severe SARS-CoV-2 infection. Study summary: Bulk RNA isolated from unsorted whole blood underwent sequencing; chains were not paired.

There are 16 residues in the CDR3. After removal of 4 bases from V and 5 bases from J, the junction contained 10 bases not matched to a gene. Germline V gives CDR1 MNHNS, CDR2 SASEGT. Overall study results and limits: A preference for anti-spike CD8 responses marked VDJdb matching, which missed private and CD4 specificities.

This sequence was found in an adult who was a healthcare worker with PCR-confirmed SARS-CoV-2 infection or an uninfected control (not recorded which). Sequencing used whole blood. V and J are TRBV6-1 and TRBJ2-5, with 10 positions matching TRBD2. CDR3 bases: TGTGCCAGCAGTGCCCGAGCTAGCGGGGGCCGTGAGACCCAGTACTTC. It specifies CASSARASGGRETQYF.